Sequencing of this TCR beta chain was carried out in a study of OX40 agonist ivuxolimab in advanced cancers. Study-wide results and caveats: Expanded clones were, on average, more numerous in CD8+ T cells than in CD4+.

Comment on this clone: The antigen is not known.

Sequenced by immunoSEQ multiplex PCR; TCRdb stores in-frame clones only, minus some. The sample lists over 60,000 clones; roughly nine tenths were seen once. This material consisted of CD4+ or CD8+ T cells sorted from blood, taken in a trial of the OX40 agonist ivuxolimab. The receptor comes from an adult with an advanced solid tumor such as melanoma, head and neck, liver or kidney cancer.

This CDR3 is CASSASPGNRYGYTF. The CDR3 DNA reads as TGTGCCAGCAGCGCGAGTCCAGGGAATAGGTATGGCTACACCTTC. The chain recombines TRBV9 with TRBJ1-2; D is perhaps TRBD1 (5 bases). Germline assignment: CDR1 SGDLS and CDR2 YYNGEE. Trimming cost V 3 bases and J 5 bases, with 17 bases left between them. CDR3 length: 15 residues.